Following are 17 T cell receptor beta chains from one sample sequenced in a study of control samples from healthy donors and cancer patients. Produced via immunoSEQ multiplex PCR; TCRdb's table is partial and in-frame only. Here the sample spans about 160,000 clones, just under 95% being singletons. Sequencing was performed on blood. The receptors come from a middle-aged woman in good health.

About this clone: This sample also contains other DNA sequences that code for the same CDR3. V usage is TRBV11-2 and J usage is TRBJ1-5; TRBD1 is a possible D gene (5 bases). Germline CDR1 reads SGHAT; CDR2 reads FQNNGV. V lost 1 base and J 4 bases, leaving 5 bases between the germline ends. CDR3 length: 13 amino acids. CDR3 amino acids: CASSLGQNQPQHF. For the CDR3, the DNA is TGTGCCAGCAGCTTAGGACAGAATCAGCCCCAGCATTTT.

This sequence joins TRBV10-2 and TRBJ2-2; 8 bases match TRBD2. This CDR3 is built from 17 residues. The germline gives CDR1 WSHSY, CDR2 SAAADI. The junction had 10 bases not matched to a gene; V was cut back by 4 bases and J by 3 bases. CDR3 region: CASSGNSGIGYTGELFF. CDR3 nucleotides: TGCGCCAGCAGTGGTAATAGCGGGATAGGGTACACCGGGGAGCTGTTTTTT.

The J gene is TRBJ2-5, the V gene TRBV3-1 (or the pseudogene TRBV3-2), with 13 bases fitting TRBD2. The J segment lost 7 bases and the V segment lost 1 base, leaving 3 bases of the junction unmatched. From germline, CDR1 is LGHDT and CDR2 YNNKEL (reference sequence). This CDR3 has 15 residues. The CDR3 coding sequence is TGTGCCAGCAGCCAAGGGACTAGCGGGAGAGGGACCCAGTACTTC. The encoded protein is CASSQGTSGRGTQYF.

This chain links TRBV7-9 with TRBJ1-2; no clear D. The germline CDR1 and CDR2 sequences are SEHNR and FQNEAQ (reference sequence). V gave up 1 base and J gave up 4 bases, with 7 bases separating them. This CDR3 region has 13 residues. The CDR3 protein is CASSLGSLYGYTF. CDR3 DNA: TGTGCCAGCAGCTTAGGGAGTCTCTATGGCTACACCTTC.

The rearrangement links TRBV5-1 to TRBJ1-6; D unclear. CDR1 and CDR2 from the germline V gene are SGHRS and YFSETQ. Trimming pared 4 bases from V and 0 bases from J, leaving 11 bases between. The CDR3 sequence is 16 residues long. The CDR3 loop reads CASSPRTSSYNSPLHF. CDR3 coding DNA: TGCGCCAGCAGCCCCCGAACGAGCTCCTATAATTCACCCCTCCACTTT.

The V gene is TRBV28, the J gene TRBJ2-3; 8 nucleotides line up with TRBD2. The J segment lost 0 bases and the V segment lost 8 bases, leaving 10 bases of the junction unmatched. CDR1 MDHEN and CDR2 SYDVKM come from the germline V gene. The CDR3 loop spans 16 amino acids. This CDR3 reads CASARRSGSSTDTQYF. Written as DNA, the CDR3 is TGTGCCAGCGCGAGGAGGAGCGGGAGTAGCACAGATACGCAGTATTTT.

The chain recombines TRBV7-2 with TRBJ1-4; D is possibly TRBD1 (6 bases). Germline CDR1 is SGHTA and CDR2 is FQGNSA. The CDR3 loop spans 15 amino acids. V lost 4 bases to trimming and J lost 6 bases, with 15 bases between them. CDR3 sequence reads: CASSSDRSSDEKLFF. CDR3 nucleotide sequence: TGTGCCAGCAGCTCAGACAGGAGCTCGGATGAAAAACTGTTTTTT.

The chain is built from TRBV7-3 and TRBJ2-7, with D possibly being TRBD2 (5 bases). The CDR3 extends over 13 amino acids. Germline CDR1 reads SGHTA; CDR2 reads FQGTGA. V lost 4 bases to trimming and J lost 0 bases, with 7 bases between them. The CDR3 spells CASSSTNSYEQYF. The CDR3 DNA reads TGTGCCAGCAGCTCGACTAACTCCTACGAGCAGTACTTC.

This clone has only one observation. CDR3 residues: CASSEVSALSGGEQFF. The CDR3 DNA sequence: TGTGCCAGCAGTGAAGTTTCGGCTTTGAGCGGGGGTGAGCAGTTCTTC. The chain is built from TRBV2 and TRBJ2-1, with 8 nucleotides matching TRBD2. Germline V gene data show CDR1 as SNHLY and CDR2 as FYNNEI. The CDR3 covers 16 residues. V dropped 1 base and J dropped 9; count of bases not matched to a gene: 11. Full variable domain (outside the CDR3, taken from reference TRBV2 and TRBJ2-1): EPEVTQTPSHQVTQMGQEVILRCVPISNHLYFYWYRQILGQKVEFLVSFYNNEISEKSEIFDDQFSVERPDGSNFTLKIRSTKLEDSAMYFCASSEVSALSGGEQFFGPGTRLTVL.

This clone has only one observation. The chain joins TRBV6-5 to TRBJ1-2, with unresolved D. The CDR3 extends over 14 amino acids. V gave up 6 bases and J gave up 0 bases, with 11 bases separating them. CDR1 is MNHEY, CDR2 SVGAGI, per germline. CDR3 DNA: TGTGCCAGCAGCAAAACGCAAACTAACTATGGCTACACCTTC. Translated: CASSKTQTNYGYTF.

The chain uses TRBV20-1 and TRBJ1-2; D perhaps matches TRBD1 (6 bases). Germline V gene lookup returns CDR1 DFQATT and CDR2 SNEGSKA (reference sequence). This CDR3 is 11 amino acids long. The V end lost 6 bases, the J end lost 6 bases, and 11 bases lay between the germline ends. The CDR3 reads CSARQADGYTF. In DNA, the CDR3 is TGCAGTGCAAGACAGGCCGATGGCTACACCTTC.

This clone was observed a few times. This chain joins TRBV7-2 and TRBJ2-2; D gene ambiguous. CDR3 size: 14 residues. Germline V lookup: CDR1 SGHTA, CDR2 FQGNSA. V was cut by 5 bases and J by 5 bases, with 12 bases left in between. DNA of the CDR3: TGTGCCAGCAGCCTCGGGCCTCGGACCGGGGAGCTGTTTTTT. This translates into CASSLGPRTGELFF. Combining the CDR3 with reference TRBV7-2 and TRBJ2-2 gives the whole variable domain GAGVSQSPSNKVTEKGKDVELRCDPISGHTALYWYRQSLGQGLEFLIYFQGNSAPDKSGLPSDRFSAERTGGSVSTLTIQRTQQEDSAVYLCASSLGPRTGELFFGEGSRLTVL.

This clone was picked up a small number of times. This sequence joins TRBV13 and TRBJ1-6; no firm D call. The germline V and J ends were trimmed by 0 bases and 6 bases, with 3 bases remaining between them. In germline, CDR1 is PRHDT, CDR2 FYEKMQ (reference sequence). There are 13 residues in the CDR3. CDR3 in amino acids: CASSLGGNSPLHF. Here the CDR3 DNA reads TGTGCCAGCAGCTTAGGTGGTAATTCACCCCTCCACTTT.

The J gene is TRBJ1-4, the V gene TRBV5-1; 7 positions match TRBD1. The CDR3 is made up of 14 amino acids. Trimming removed 3 bases from V and 2 bases from J; junction bases left unmatched: 1. Germline CDR1 and CDR2: SGHRS and YFSETQ. This chain's CDR3 is CASSSGGTNEKLFF. The DNA of the CDR3 is TGCGCCAGCAGCTCAGGGGGGACTAATGAAAAACTGTTTTTT. The entire variable domain, with the rest obtained from reference TRBV5-1 and TRBJ1-4, is as follows: KAGVTQTPRYLIKTRGQQVTLSCSPISGHRSVSWYQQTPGQGLQFLFEYFSETQRNKGNFPGRFSGRQFSNSRSEMNVSTLELGDSALYLCASSSGGTNEKLFFGSGTQLSVL.

The chain has TRBV19 and TRBJ2-1; 8 nucleotides align to TRBD1. The CDR3 contains 15 residues. Trimming cost V 5 bases and J 3 bases; bases outside gene matches: 6. Per germline, CDR1 LNHDA and CDR2 SQIVND (reference sequence). The CDR3 is CASSPDRAVYNEQFF. The CDR3 DNA sequence: TGTGCCAGTAGTCCGGACAGGGCCGTCTACAATGAGCAGTTCTTC.

This rearrangement joins TRBV30 to TRBJ2-4, with D possibly being TRBD1 (7 bases). The CDR3 extends over 13 amino acids. The ends were cut back, 3 bases at V and 8 bases at J, with 14 bases in the middle. The germline V gene has CDR1 GTSNPN and CDR2 SVGIG (reference sequence). CDR3: CAWRNRGGDIQYF. In nucleotides, the CDR3 is TGTGCCTGGAGGAACAGGGGCGGGGACATTCAGTACTTC. The full variable domain, in which reference TRBV30 and TRBJ2-4 provide the parts outside the CDR3, is SQTIHQWPATLVQPVGSPLSLECTVEGTSNPNLYWYRQAAGRGLQLLFYSVGIGQISSEVPQNLSASRPQDRQFILSSKKLLLSDSGFYLCAWRNRGGDIQYFGAGTRLSVL.

The V and J genes are TRBV5-1 and TRBJ1-5, with 8 bases identical to TRBD1. Looked up from germline, CDR1 is SGHRS and CDR2 is YFSETQ. The CDR3 extends over 16 amino acids. V dropped 0 bases and J dropped 6; count of bases not matched to a gene: 8. The CDR3 DNA sequence: TGCGCCAGCAGCTTGGGGCCAGGGGGCGTCGGTCAGCCCCAGCATTTT. It is translated as CASSLGPGGVGQPQHF.